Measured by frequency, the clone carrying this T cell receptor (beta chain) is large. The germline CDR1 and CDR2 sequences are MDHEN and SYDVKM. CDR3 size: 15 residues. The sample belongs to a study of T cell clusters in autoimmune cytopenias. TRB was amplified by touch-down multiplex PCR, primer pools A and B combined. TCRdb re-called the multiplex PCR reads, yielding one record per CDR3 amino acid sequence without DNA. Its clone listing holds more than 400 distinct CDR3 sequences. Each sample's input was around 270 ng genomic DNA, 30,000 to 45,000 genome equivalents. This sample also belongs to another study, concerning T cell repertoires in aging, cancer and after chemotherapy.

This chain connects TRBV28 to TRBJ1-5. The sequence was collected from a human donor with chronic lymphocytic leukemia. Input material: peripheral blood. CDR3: CASSTGEGNNQPQHF. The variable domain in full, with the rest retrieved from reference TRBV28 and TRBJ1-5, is DVKVTQSSRYLVKRTGEKVFLECVQDMDHENMFWYRQDPGLGLRLIYFSYDVKMKEKGDIPEGYSVSREKKERFSLILESASTNQTSMYLCASSTGEGNNQPQHFGDGTRLSIL.